Listed here is a single T cell receptor beta chain. The sample contains more than one DNA sequence encoding this CDR3. Germline V CDR1 and CDR2: KGHSH, LQKENI. With V trimmed by 2 bases and J by 3 bases, 2 bases remained unmatched. The CDR3 has 14 residues. The sample originates from a study of blood T cell repertoires in COVID-19. Methods used by the authors: Nucleated cell number was recorded as an estimate derived from reference gene primer amplification. Repertoires were generated with immunoSEQ multiplex PCR, while TCRdb's copy carries only in-frame clones and drops some. V and J calls and clone size follow that table, whereas D and trimming were derived from the DNA. This sample carries under 150,000 clones, around 85% of them seen once, and the ten largest clones take 5% to 6%.

The source material was peripheral blood. The TCR sequence derives from a woman aged 60-75 years with COVID-19, enrolled during active disease. The chain uses TRBV18 and TRBJ1-2, with 8 bases lining up with TRBD1. The CDR3 loop is CASSPNRGDYGYTF. The DNA of the CDR3 is TGTGCCAGCTCACCAAACAGGGGGGACTATGGCTACACCTTC.